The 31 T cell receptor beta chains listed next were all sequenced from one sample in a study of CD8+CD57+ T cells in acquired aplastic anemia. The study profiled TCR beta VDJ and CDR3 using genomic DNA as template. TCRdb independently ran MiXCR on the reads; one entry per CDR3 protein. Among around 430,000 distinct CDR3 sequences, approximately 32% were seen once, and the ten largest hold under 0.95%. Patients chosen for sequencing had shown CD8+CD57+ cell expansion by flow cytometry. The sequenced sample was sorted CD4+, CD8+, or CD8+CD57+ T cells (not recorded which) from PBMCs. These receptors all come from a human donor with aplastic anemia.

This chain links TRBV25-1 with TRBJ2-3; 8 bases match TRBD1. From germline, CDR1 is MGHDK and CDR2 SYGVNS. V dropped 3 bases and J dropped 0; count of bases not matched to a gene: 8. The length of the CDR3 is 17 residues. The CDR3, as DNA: TGTGCCAGCAGTGATCCGAGGACAGGGCCTAGCACAGATACGCAGTATTTT. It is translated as CASSDPRTGPSTDTQYF.

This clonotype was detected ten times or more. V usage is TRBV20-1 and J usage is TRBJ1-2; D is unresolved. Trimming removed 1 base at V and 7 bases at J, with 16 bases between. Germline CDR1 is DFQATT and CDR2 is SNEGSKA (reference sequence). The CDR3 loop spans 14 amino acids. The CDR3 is CSARVQEGWGGYTF. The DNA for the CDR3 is TGCAGTGCTAGAGTCCAGGAGGGATGGGGTGGCTACACCTTC.

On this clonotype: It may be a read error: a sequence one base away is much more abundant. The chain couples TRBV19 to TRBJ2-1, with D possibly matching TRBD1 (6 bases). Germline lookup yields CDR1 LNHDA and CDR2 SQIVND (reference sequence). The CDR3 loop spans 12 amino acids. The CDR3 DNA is TGTGCCAATAGTGAAGAGGGGGATGAGCAGTTCTTC. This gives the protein CANSEEGDEQFF.

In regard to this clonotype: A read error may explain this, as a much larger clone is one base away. As DNA, the CDR3 is TGTGCCAGTGGATTCGGACCTCTCACTGAAGCTTTCTTT. Residues: CASGFGPLTEAFF. The chain has TRBV19 and TRBJ1-1; no clear D gene. Germline CDR1 reads LNHDA; CDR2 reads SQIVND (reference sequence). V gave up 8 bases and J gave up 4 bases, with 14 bases separating them. The CDR3 has 13 amino acids. Using reference TRBV19 and TRBJ1-1 for the parts outside the CDR3, the full variable domain is DGGITQSPKYLFRKEGQNVTLSCEQNLNHDAMYWYRQDPGQGLRLIYYSQIVNDFQKGDIAEGYSVSREKKESFPLTVTSAQKNPTAFYLCASGFGPLTEAFFGQGTRLTVV.

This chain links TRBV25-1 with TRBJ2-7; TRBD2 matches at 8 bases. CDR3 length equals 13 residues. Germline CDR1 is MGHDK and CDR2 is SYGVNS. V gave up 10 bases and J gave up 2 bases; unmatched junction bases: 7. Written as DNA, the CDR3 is TGTGCCACCTCCGGGGGGGCCACCTACGAGCAGTACTTC. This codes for CATSGGATYEQYF.

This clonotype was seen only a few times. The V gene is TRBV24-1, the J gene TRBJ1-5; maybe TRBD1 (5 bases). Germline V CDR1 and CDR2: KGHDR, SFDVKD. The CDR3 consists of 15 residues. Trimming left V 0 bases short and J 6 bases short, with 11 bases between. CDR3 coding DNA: TGTGCCACCAGTGATTTGTATCGGGGGTTTCAGCCCCAGCATTTT. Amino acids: CATSDLYRGFQPQHF.

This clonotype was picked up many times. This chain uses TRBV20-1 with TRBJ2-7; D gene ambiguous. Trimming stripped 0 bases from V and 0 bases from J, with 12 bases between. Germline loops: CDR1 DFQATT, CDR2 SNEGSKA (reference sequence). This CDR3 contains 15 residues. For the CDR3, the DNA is TGCAGTGCTAGAGATGATCGCCGGAGCTCCTACGAGCAGTACTTC. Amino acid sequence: CSARDDRRSSYEQYF.

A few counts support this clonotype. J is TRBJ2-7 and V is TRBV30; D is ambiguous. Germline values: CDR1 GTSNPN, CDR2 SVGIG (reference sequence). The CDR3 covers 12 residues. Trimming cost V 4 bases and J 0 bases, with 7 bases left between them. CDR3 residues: CAWTQPSYEQYF. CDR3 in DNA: TGTGCCTGGACACAGCCCTCCTACGAGCAGTACTTC.

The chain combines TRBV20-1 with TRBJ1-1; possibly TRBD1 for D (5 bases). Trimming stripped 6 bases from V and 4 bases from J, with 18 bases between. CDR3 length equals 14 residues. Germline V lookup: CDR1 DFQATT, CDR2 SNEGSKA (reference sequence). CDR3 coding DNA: TGCAGTGCCATTGGTGGGGGAGAGAGCACTGAAGCTTTCTTT. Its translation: CSAIGGGESTEAFF.

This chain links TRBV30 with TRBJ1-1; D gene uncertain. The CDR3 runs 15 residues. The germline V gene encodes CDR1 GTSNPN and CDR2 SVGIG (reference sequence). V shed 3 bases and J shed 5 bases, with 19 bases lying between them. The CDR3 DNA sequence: TGTGCCTGGAGAGGTGGGCGCGGGCGAAGGACTGAAGCTTTCTTT. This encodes CAWRGGRGRRTEAFF.

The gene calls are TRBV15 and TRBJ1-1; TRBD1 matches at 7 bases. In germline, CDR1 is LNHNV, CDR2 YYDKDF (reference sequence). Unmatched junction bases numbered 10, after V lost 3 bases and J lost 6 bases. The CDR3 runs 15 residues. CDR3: CATSSNRGSFAEAFF. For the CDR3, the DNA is TGTGCCACCAGCAGCAACAGGGGCAGTTTCGCTGAAGCTTTCTTT. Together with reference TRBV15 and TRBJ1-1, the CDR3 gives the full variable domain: DAMVIQNPRYQVTQFGKPVTLSCSQTLNHNVMYWYQQKSSQAPKLLFHYYDKDFNNEADTPDNFQSRRPNTSFCFLDIRSPGLGDTAMYLCATSSNRGSFAEAFFGQGTRLTVV.

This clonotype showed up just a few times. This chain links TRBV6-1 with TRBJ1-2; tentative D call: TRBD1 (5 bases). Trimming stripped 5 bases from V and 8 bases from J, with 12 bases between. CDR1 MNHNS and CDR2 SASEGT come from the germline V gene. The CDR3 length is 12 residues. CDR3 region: CASSPGPGGYTF. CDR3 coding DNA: TGTGCCAGCAGTCCGGGACCCGGAGGCTACACCTTC.

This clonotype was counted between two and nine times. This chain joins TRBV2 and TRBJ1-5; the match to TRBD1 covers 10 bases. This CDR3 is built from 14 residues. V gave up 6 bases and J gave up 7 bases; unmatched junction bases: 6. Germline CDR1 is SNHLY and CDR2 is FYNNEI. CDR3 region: CASRTGTGVQPQHF. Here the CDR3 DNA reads TGTGCCAGCAGAACCGGGACAGGGGTGCAGCCCCAGCATTTT.

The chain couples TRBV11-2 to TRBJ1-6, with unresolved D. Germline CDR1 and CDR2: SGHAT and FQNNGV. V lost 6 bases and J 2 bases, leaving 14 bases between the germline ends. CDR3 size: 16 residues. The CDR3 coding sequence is TGTGCCAGCAGGGGTGTAGGCGGAGCCTATAATTCACCCCTCCACTTT. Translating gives CASRGVGGAYNSPLHF.

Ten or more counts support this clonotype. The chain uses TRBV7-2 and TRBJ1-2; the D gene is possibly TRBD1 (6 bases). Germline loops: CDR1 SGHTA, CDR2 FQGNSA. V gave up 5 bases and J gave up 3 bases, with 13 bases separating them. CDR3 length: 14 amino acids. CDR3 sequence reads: CASSANPGDYGYTF. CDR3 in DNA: TGTGCCAGCAGCGCGAACCCAGGGGACTATGGCTACACCTTC.

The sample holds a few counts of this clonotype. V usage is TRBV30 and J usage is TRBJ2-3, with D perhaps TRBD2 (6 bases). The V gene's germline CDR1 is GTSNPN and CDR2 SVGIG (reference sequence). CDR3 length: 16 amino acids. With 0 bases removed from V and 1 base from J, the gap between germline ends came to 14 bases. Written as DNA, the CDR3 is TGTGCCTGGAGTGTCCTTAGGAGGAGGGGCACAGATACGCAGTATTTT. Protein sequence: CAWSVLRRRGTDTQYF. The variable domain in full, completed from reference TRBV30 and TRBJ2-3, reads SQTIHQWPATLVQPVGSPLSLECTVEGTSNPNLYWYRQAAGRGLQLLFYSVGIGQISSEVPQNLSASRPQDRQFILSSKKLLLSDSGFYLCAWSVLRRRGTDTQYFGPGTRLTVL.

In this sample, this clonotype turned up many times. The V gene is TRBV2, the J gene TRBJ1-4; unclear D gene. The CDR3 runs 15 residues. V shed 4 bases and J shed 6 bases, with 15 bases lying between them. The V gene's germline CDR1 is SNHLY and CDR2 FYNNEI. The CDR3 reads CASSATEISHEKLFF. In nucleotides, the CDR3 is TGTGCCAGCAGTGCAACAGAGATCAGCCATGAAAAACTGTTTTTT.

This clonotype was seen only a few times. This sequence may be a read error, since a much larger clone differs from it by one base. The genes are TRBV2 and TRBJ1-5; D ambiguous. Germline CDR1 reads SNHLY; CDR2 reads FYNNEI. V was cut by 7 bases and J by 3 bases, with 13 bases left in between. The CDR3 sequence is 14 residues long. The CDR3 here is CASKIDGDNQPQHF. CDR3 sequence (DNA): TGTGCCAGCAAGATTGACGGGGACAATCAGCCCCAGCATTTT.

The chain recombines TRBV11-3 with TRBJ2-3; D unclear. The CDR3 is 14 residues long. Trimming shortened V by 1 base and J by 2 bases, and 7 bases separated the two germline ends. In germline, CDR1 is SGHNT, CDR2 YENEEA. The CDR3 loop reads CASSLARNTDTQYF. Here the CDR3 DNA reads TGTGCCAGCAGCTTAGCCCGGAACACAGATACGCAGTATTTT.

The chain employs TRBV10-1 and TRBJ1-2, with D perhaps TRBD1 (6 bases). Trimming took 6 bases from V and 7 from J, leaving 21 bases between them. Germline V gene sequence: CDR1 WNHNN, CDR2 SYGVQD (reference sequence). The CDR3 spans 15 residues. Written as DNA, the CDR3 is TGCGCCAGCAGGCACAGGGAGTCCTCAGGGCTTGGCTACACCTTC. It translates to CASRHRESSGLGYTF.

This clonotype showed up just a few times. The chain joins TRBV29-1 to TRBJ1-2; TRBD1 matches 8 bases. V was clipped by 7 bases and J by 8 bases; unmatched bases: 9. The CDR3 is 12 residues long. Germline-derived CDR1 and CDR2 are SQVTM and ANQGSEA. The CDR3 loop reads CSGVQGAVGYTF. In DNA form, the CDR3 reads TGCAGCGGGGTCCAGGGGGCTGTGGGCTACACCTTC.

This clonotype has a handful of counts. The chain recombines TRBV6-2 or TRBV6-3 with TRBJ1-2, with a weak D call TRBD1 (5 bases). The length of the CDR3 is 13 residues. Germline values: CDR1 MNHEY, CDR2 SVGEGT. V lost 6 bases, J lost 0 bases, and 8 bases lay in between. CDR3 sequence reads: CASRDTPNYGYTF. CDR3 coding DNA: TGTGCCAGCAGGGACACACCTAACTATGGCTACACCTTC.

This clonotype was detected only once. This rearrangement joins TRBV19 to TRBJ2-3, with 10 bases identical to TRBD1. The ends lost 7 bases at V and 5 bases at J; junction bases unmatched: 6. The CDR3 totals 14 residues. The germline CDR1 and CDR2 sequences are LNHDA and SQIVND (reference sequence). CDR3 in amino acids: CASIPDRGRDTQYF. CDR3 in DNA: TGTGCCAGTATCCCTGACAGGGGGCGAGATACGCAGTATTTT.

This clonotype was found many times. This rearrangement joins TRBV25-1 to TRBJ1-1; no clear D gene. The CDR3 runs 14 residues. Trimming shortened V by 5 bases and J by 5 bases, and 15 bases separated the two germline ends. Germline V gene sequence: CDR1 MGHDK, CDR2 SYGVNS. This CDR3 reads CASSSAGSWTEAFF. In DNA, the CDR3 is TGTGCCAGCAGTTCTGCGGGGTCTTGGACTGAAGCTTTCTTT.

The CDR3 loop reads CATPGLAIGPYNSPLHF. CDR3 in DNA: TGCGCCACCCCTGGGTTGGCTATTGGGCCCTATAATTCACCCCTCCACTTT. This rearrangement joins TRBV10-2 to TRBJ1-6, with D uncertain. Trimming removed 10 bases from V and 2 bases from J, with 21 bases in between. CDR3 length: 17 residues. Germline V gene sequence: CDR1 WSHSY, CDR2 SAAADI.

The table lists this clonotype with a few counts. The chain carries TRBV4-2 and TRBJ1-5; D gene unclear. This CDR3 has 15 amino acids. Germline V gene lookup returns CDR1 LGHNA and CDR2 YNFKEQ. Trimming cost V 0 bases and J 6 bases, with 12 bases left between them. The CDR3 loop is CASSQEDGVSQPQHF. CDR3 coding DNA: TGTGCCAGCAGCCAAGAAGATGGGGTAAGTCAGCCCCAGCATTTT.

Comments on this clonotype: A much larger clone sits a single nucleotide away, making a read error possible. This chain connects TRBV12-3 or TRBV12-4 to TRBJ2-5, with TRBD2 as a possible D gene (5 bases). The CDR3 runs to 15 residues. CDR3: CASSGTPAAQGTQYF. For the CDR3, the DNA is TGTGCCAGCAGTGGTACGCCAGCGGCCCAAGGGACCCAGTACTTC.

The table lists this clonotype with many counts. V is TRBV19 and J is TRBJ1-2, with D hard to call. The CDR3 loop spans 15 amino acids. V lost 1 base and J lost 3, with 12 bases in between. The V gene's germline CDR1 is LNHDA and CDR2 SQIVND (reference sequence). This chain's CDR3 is CASSIGLQPDYGYTF. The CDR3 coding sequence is TGTGCCAGTAGTATAGGGTTACAGCCCGACTATGGCTACACCTTC.

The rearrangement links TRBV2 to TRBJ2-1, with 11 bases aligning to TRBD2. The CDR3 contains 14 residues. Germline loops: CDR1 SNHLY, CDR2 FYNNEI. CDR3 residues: CASSGRAPYNEQFF. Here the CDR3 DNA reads TGTGCAAGTAGCGGGAGGGCCCCGTACAATGAGCAGTTCTTC.

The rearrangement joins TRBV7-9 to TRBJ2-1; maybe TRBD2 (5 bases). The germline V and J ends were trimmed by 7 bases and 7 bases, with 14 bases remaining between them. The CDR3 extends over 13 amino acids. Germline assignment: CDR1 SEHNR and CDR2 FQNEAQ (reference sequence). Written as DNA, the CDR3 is TGTGCCAGCATGCAAACTAGTTTAAATGAGCAGTTCTTC. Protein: CASMQTSLNEQFF.

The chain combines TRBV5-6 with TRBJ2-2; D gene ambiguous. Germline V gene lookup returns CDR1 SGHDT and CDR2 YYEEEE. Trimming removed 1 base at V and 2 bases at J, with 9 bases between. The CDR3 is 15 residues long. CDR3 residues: CASSLQQSNTGELFF. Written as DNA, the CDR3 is TGTGCCAGCAGCTTGCAACAGAGTAACACCGGGGAGCTGTTTTTT.